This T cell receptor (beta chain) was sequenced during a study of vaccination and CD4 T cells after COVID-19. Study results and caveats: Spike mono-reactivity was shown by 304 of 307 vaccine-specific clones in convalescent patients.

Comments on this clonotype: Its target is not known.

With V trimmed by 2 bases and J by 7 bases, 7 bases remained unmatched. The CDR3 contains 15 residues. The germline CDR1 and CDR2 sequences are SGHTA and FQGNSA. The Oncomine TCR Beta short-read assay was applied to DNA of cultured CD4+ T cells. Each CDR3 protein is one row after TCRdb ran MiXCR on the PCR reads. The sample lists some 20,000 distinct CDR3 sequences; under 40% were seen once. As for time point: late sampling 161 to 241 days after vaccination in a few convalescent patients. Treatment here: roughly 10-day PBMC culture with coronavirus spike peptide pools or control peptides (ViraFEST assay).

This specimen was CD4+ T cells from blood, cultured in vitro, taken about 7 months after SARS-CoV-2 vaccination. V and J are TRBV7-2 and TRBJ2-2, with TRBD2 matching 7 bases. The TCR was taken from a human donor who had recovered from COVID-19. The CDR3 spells CASSLMRASGGELFF. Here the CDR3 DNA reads TGTGCCAGCAGCTTAATGAGGGCTAGCGGCGGGGAGCTGTTTTTT.